The present TCR beta chain was sequenced within a study of control samples from healthy donors and cancer patients. The protocol was immunoSEQ multiplex PCR, while the TCRdb copy is restricted to in-frame clones and leaves out a portion. The sample shows tens of thousands of clones, around nine tenths of them seen only once. CDR3 length equals 15 residues. The V gene end was trimmed by 0 bases and the J gene end by 7 bases; junction bases not matched to a gene: 8. Germline V gives CDR1 SGDLS, CDR2 YYNGEE. The chain recombines TRBV9 with TRBJ1-2; 8 nucleotides agree with TRBD1. The sequencing sample was made of PBMCs. This TCR came from a woman in her 50s with colorectal cancer. In DNA form, the CDR3 reads TGTGCCAGCAGCGTAGAAGAGGACAGGGCGGGTGGCTACACCTTC. Protein: CASSVEEDRAGGYTF. Filled out from reference TRBV9 and TRBJ1-2, the complete variable domain reads DSGVTQTPKHLITATGQRVTLRCSPRSGDLSVYWYQQSLDQGLQFLIQYYNGEERAKGNILERFSAQQFPDLHSELNLSSLELGDSALYFCASSVEEDRAGGYTFGSGTRLTVV.